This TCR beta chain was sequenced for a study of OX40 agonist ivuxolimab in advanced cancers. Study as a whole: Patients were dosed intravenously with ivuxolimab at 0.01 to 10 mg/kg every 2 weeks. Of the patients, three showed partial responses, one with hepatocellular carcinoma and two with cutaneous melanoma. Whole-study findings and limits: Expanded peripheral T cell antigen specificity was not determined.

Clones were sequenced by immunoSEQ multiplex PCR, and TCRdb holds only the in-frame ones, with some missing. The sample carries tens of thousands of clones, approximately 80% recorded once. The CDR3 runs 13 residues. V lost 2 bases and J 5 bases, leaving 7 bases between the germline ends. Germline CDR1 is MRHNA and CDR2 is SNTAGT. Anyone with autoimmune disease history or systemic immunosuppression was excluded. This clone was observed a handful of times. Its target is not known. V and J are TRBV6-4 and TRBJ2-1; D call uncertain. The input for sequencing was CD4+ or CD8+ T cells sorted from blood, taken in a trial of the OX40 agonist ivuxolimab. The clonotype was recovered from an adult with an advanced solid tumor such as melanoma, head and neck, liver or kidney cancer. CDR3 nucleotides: TGTGCCAGCAGTGACGGCGACAACAATGAGCAGTTCTTC. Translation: CASSDGDNNEQFF.